A selection of T cell receptor beta chains follows, all from one sample in a study of blood T cell repertoires in COVID-19. Libraries were prepared by immunoSEQ multiplex PCR; TCRdb keeps only in-frame clonotypes and omits some of them. The repertoire consists of about 310,000 clones, with about nine tenths occurring once and the leading ten covering about 2%. Sequences were obtained from peripheral blood. The receptors were gathered from a man between 18 and 29 years old with active or convalescent COVID-19. The CDR3 runs from the conserved cysteine through the conserved F or W. D genes are given only for firm matches. The listing skips clone size in some rows; elsewhere it reads once, few, many or a size class.

DNA,CDR3,J,size,D,V
TGTGCCAGCAGCAAGGGACAGGGGAGAGGCCTTAGGTCCTACAATGAGCAGTTCTTC,CASSKGQGRGLRSYNEQFF,TRBJ2-1,NA,TRBD1,TRBV11-2
TGTGCCAGTAGTATCTCAGACCAGGACACTGAAGCTTTCTTT,CASSISDQDTEAFF,TRBJ1-1,NA,NA,TRBV19
TGTGCCAGCAGTCAGAGGACTAGCGGGAGGGCCGGTCGGCATGAGCAGTTCTTC,CASSQRTSGRAGRHEQFF,TRBJ2-1,once,TRBD2,TRBV6-6
TGTGCCAGCAGGCGAGCCGGGGGACGAACTGAAGCTTTCTTT,CASRRAGGRTEAFF,TRBJ1-1,NA,NA,TRBV27
TGTGCCAGCAGTTTTGTCACGGTAAACACCGGGGAGCTGTTTTTT,CASSFVTVNTGELFF,TRBJ2-2,NA,NA,TRBV27
TGCGCCAGCAGCTTCGTGGACAGGGGACACGAGCAGTACTTC,CASSFVDRGHEQYF,TRBJ2-7,NA,TRBD1,TRBV5-1
TGTGCCAGCAGTTTATTGGCGGTAACCTACAATGAGCAGTTCTTC,CASSLLAVTYNEQFF,TRBJ2-1,NA,NA,TRBV27
TGTGCCAGCAGCACGGGACAGCCTCTCATCTACGAGCAGTACTTC,CASSTGQPLIYEQYF,TRBJ2-7,NA,TRBD1,TRBV5-8
TGTGCCACCAGTGATTCCCCTGTTGCGGGGGGCCCTAGCACAGATACGCAGTATTTT,CATSDSPVAGGPSTDTQYF,TRBJ2-3,NA,TRBD2,TRBV24-1
TGTGCCAGCAGCTCCAGGAGGGCCTGGAACACCGGGGAGCTGTTTTTT,CASSSRRAWNTGELFF,TRBJ2-2,NA,NA,TRBV5-4
TGCAGCGTTGACCCTAGTGGACAGGGTGGAGATACGCAGTATTTT,CSVDPSGQGGDTQYF,TRBJ2-3,NA,TRBD1,TRBV29-1
TGTGCCATCAGTGAGCGGGACAGAAATAATTCACCCCTCCACTTT,CAISERDRNNSPLHF,TRBJ1-6,NA,TRBD1,TRBV10-3
TGTGCCAGTAGTATTCAATTCTCTGGCGGCTACACCTTC,CASSIQFSGGYTF,TRBJ1-2,NA,NA,TRBV19
TGTGCCAGCTCTACTTTACAGGGGATCGGCTATGGCTACACCTTC,CASSTLQGIGYGYTF,TRBJ1-2,NA,TRBD1,TRBV18
TGTGCCAGCAGTTACCAGGGTATCTATGGCTACACCTTC,CASSYQGIYGYTF,TRBJ1-2,NA,NA,TRBV6-2/TRBV6-3
TGCGCCAGCAGAGTACTAGCGGGGGACAATGAGCAGTTCTTC,CASRVLAGDNEQFF,TRBJ2-1,NA,TRBD2,TRBV5-1
TGTGCCAGCAGTTTATTCGCGGGAGGGGCCTACGAGCAGTACTTC,CASSLFAGGAYEQYF,TRBJ2-7,NA,TRBD2,TRBV28
TGCGCCAGCAGCCCCGGGACAGGGGGAAATCGGCATGGCTACACCTTC,CASSPGTGGNRHGYTF,TRBJ1-2,NA,TRBD1,TRBV5-1
TGTGCCAGCCAATTTACAGGGTTCCCTCTTGACGAGCAGTACTTC,CASQFTGFPLDEQYF,TRBJ2-7,NA,NA,TRBV6-1
TGTGCCACCAGCCCCCCAGGCGAAACTAATGAGCAGTTCTTC,CATSPPGETNEQFF,TRBJ2-1,NA,NA,TRBV24-1
TGTGCCAGCAGTTACTCGACTGGGTGGAGCTCCTACGAGCAGTACTTC,CASSYSTGWSSYEQYF,TRBJ2-7,few,NA,TRBV6-5
TGTGCCAGCAGTCCTACAGGGGGAGTTCCCTACGAGCAGTACTTC,CASSPTGGVPYEQYF,TRBJ2-7,NA,TRBD1,TRBV11-2
TGTGCTAGTGGTTTGTCCAGGGGGCCTCTGCGGGTTGGTCAGCCCCAGCATTTT,CASGLSRGPLRVGQPQHF,TRBJ1-5,NA,TRBD1,TRBV12-5
TGTGCCAGCAGTGGCCGGGACAGAACTAATGAAAAACTGTTTTTT,CASSGRDRTNEKLFF,TRBJ1-4,NA,TRBD1,TRBV28
TGCGCCAGCAGCTCGACAGGGTACGAGCAGTACTTC,CASSSTGYEQYF,TRBJ2-7,few,TRBD1,TRBV5-1
TGTGCCACCAAGCCTAGCGGGCTTCAAGAGACCCAGTACTTC,CATKPSGLQETQYF,TRBJ2-5,NA,TRBD2,TRBV15
TGTGCCAGCAGGCCGAAACGGACGGAGGGGAGGGGTCAGCCCCAGCATTTT,CASRPKRTEGRGQPQHF,TRBJ1-5,NA,NA,TRBV28
TGTGCCACCAGTGATTTGTACAGGGGCCCACCTCGGGAGCAGTACTTC,CATSDLYRGPPREQYF,TRBJ2-7,NA,TRBD1,TRBV24-1
TGTGCCAGCAGTTTCGCTAGCGGGAGGGCAGATACGCAGTATTTT,CASSFASGRADTQYF,TRBJ2-3,NA,TRBD2,TRBV28
TGTGCCAGCAGCATTAGCGGGGGTAGTTACAATGAGCAGTTCTTC,CASSISGGSYNEQFF,TRBJ2-1,NA,TRBD2,TRBV7-6
TGTGCCAGCAGCTTAGCTGGGAGGGATGCTGAAGCTTTCTTT,CASSLAGRDAEAFF,TRBJ1-1,once,NA,TRBV11-3
TGTGCCAGCACCACCGACAGGGTGAATGGCTACACCTTC,CASTTDRVNGYTF,TRBJ1-2,NA,TRBD1,TRBV5-4
TGCAGTGCTAGTGGGGGACTAGTGGAGACCCAGTACTTC,CSASGGLVETQYF,TRBJ2-5,NA,TRBD2,TRBV20-1
TGTGCCAGCAGTTCTGCAACTAGCGGGAGTACCGAGCAGTACTTC,CASSSATSGSTEQYF,TRBJ2-7,NA,TRBD2,TRBV27
TGTGCCAGCAGCTTAGGTCTAGCGGGAGCAGTCGGGGAGCTGTTTTTT,CASSLGLAGAVGELFF,TRBJ2-2,NA,TRBD2,TRBV5-6